These 19 T cell receptor beta chains came from one sample sequenced in a study of cytomegalovirus exposure and HLA in healthy donors listed by TCRdb under 2017. The library came from the immunoSEQ multiplex PCR assay. A mixture of 60 forward primers for TCR Vbeta segments and 13 reverse primers for TCR Jbeta segments was used in the multiplex PCR. In TCRdb, the immuneACCESS table is reduced to in-frame sequences with V and J assigned. These tables do not hold every clone; where another copy was compared, an unresolved V gene accounts for under half, and the others remain unexplained. This sample holds under 55,000 clones; around 80% were observed only once. Approximately 7.7% of the sample belongs to the ten largest clones. The sequencing input was PBMCs. The receptors were gathered from a man aged 25-45 years in good health and CMV-seropositive.

The chain links TRBV2 to TRBJ2-3; D remains ambiguous. CDR1 and CDR2 (germline): SNHLY, FYNNEI. Trimming took off 2 bases at V and 5 bases at J, with 2 bases between the two ends. This CDR3 comprises 11 residues. CDR3 loop: CASSELDTQYF. The CDR3 nucleotides are TGTGCCAGCAGTGAACTAGATACGCAGTATTTT.

The gene calls are TRBV27 and TRBJ2-5; 8 bases line up with TRBD2. V dropped 4 bases and J dropped 3; count of bases not matched to a gene: 10. Germline CDR1 reads MNHEY; CDR2 reads SMNVEV (reference sequence). There are 16 residues in the CDR3. In DNA form, the CDR3 reads TGTGCCAGCAGTTCCCCCTACCGGGGGGGTAAAGAGACCCAGTACTTC. Encoded protein: CASSSPYRGGKETQYF.

This clone occurred a few times. The genes are TRBV25-1 and TRBJ1-6, with D possibly being TRBD1 (5 bases). The CDR3 runs to 17 residues. The germline gives CDR1 MGHDK, CDR2 SYGVNS. The V end was cut by 0 bases, the J end by 8 bases, with 17 bases between. For the CDR3, the DNA is TGTGCCAGCAGTGAATATGGGGCCCATGCCCAGCATTCACCCCTCCACTTT. Translated: CASSEYGAHAQHSPLHF.

The chain couples TRBV4-2 to TRBJ1-3; 7 bases agree with TRBD1. With V trimmed by 6 bases and J by 0 bases, 17 bases remained unmatched. Germline V gene data show CDR1 as LGHNA and CDR2 as YNFKEQ. This CDR3 has 19 residues. CDR3 in amino acids: CASRSLRGTDMSSGNTIYF. The CDR3 DNA reads TGTGCCAGCAGAAGCCTCCGTGGGACAGACATGAGCTCTGGAAACACCATATATTTT.

The chain joins TRBV9 to TRBJ2-4; the D gene is possibly TRBD1 (6 bases). Germline V CDR1 and CDR2: SGDLS, YYNGEE. The CDR3 sequence is 14 residues long. Between the trimmed V and J ends, which lost 3 bases and 6 bases, there was a span of 13 bases. CDR3 in amino acids: CASSASTGTNIQYF. The DNA of the CDR3 is TGTGCCAGCAGCGCCTCTACAGGGACAAACATTCAGTACTTC.

The chain employs TRBV7-2 and TRBJ2-7, with D maybe TRBD1 (5 bases). Germline V gene sequence: CDR1 SGHTA, CDR2 FQGNSA. Trimming removed 5 bases at V and 1 base at J, with 12 bases between. This CDR3 region has 14 residues. This CDR3 reads CASSRRGESYEQYF. The CDR3 coding sequence is TGTGCCAGCAGCCGTAGGGGCGAATCCTACGAGCAGTACTTC.

The chain has TRBV30 and TRBJ1-3; D might be TRBD1 (6 bases). V was trimmed by 4 bases and J by 4 bases, leaving 11 bases between them. CDR1 GTSNPN and CDR2 SVGIG come from the germline V gene (reference sequence). The CDR3 is 13 residues long. The CDR3, as DNA: TGTGCCTGGACGGGGGGGGCAGGAAACACCATATATTTT. Translating gives CAWTGGAGNTIYF.

This clone has more than one count but fewer than ten. The chain has TRBV11-1 and TRBJ1-5; 8 bases match TRBD1. V dropped 5 bases and J dropped 3; count of bases not matched to a gene: 6. CDR1 SGHAT and CDR2 FQDESV come from the germline V gene (reference sequence). CDR3 length: 15 residues. CDR3 residues: CASSPGTGINQPQHF. The CDR3 DNA reads as TGTGCCAGCAGCCCCGGGACAGGAATCAATCAGCCCCAGCATTTT.

The CDR3 sequence is CASSLTFKGDYGYTF. The CDR3 coding sequence is TGCGCCAGCAGCCTCACCTTCAAGGGGGACTATGGCTACACCTTC. V is TRBV5-1 and J is TRBJ1-2; tentative D call: TRBD1 (6 bases). The V gene lost 4 bases and the J gene lost 3 bases, with 16 bases spanning the gap. The CDR3 covers 15 residues. CDR1 and CDR2 (germline): SGHRS, YFSETQ.

The chain links TRBV6-5 to TRBJ2-1; 12 bases map to TRBD2. V was clipped by 7 bases and J by 6 bases; unmatched bases: 4. This CDR3 region has 14 residues. Germline loops: CDR1 MNHEY, CDR2 SVGAGI. Here the CDR3 reads CASTLLAGGNEQFF. The CDR3 region has the DNA TGTGCCAGCACCCTACTAGCGGGGGGCAATGAGCAGTTCTTC.

CDR3 sequence (DNA): TGTGCCAGCGGACGGACAGACTCTGGAAACACCATATATTTT. Its protein product is CASGRTDSGNTIYF. This chain joins TRBV5-4 and TRBJ1-3, with D perhaps TRBD1 (6 bases). The V end lost 7 bases, the J end lost 0 bases, and 11 bases lay between the germline ends. The CDR3 extends over 14 amino acids. Per the germline V gene, CDR1 is SGHNT and CDR2 is YYREEE (reference sequence).

The chain recombines TRBV6-5 with TRBJ2-7; the match to TRBD2 covers 11 bases. The CDR3 spans 15 residues. Per germline, CDR1 MNHEY and CDR2 SVGAGI. With V trimmed by 0 bases and J by 2 bases, 0 bases remained unmatched. CDR3 DNA sequence: TGTGCCAGCAGTTACTCTAGCGGGGGGGCCTACGAGCAGTACTTC. Encoded protein: CASSYSSGGAYEQYF.

This rearrangement joins TRBV29-1 to TRBJ1-2; TRBD1 agrees at 11 bases. V was clipped by 7 bases and J by 2 bases; unmatched bases: 6. In germline, CDR1 is SQVTM, CDR2 ANQGSEA. The CDR3 spans 14 residues. CDR3 loop: CSAPRTGGNYGYTF. The CDR3, as DNA: TGCAGCGCCCCTCGGACAGGGGGCAACTATGGCTACACCTTC. The full variable domain, in which reference TRBV29-1 and TRBJ1-2 provide the parts outside the CDR3, is SAVISQKPSRDICQRGTSLTIQCQVDSQVTMMFWYRQQPGQSLTLIATANQGSEATYESGFVIDKFPISRPNLTFSTLTVSNMSPEDSSIYLCSAPRTGGNYGYTFGSGTRLTVV.

The CDR3 DNA reads as TGTGCCAGCAGTCAGGGGGCCCACCGAGAGACCCAGTACTTC. It encodes CASSQGAHRETQYF. The chain carries TRBV28 and TRBJ2-5, with 8 bases identical to TRBD1. V shed 5 bases, J shed 4 bases, and the junction held 6 bases outside the gene matches. Per germline, CDR1 MDHEN and CDR2 SYDVKM. The CDR3 extends over 14 amino acids.

The chain joins TRBV13 to TRBJ1-3; no clear D gene. Trimming took 4 bases from V and 1 from J, leaving 11 bases between them. Germline loops: CDR1 PRHDT, CDR2 FYEKMQ (reference sequence). This CDR3 spans 15 amino acids. The CDR3 DNA follows: TGTGCCAGCAGCTCGGCGCGGGCTTCTGGAAACACCATATATTTT. It is translated as CASSSARASGNTIYF.

V usage is TRBV28 and J usage is TRBJ1-1; D is undetermined. The germline V gene has CDR1 MDHEN and CDR2 SYDVKM. The V gene lost 1 base and the J gene lost 8 bases, with 11 bases spanning the gap. CDR3 length equals 13 residues. CDR3: CASSLSPLSEAFF. CDR3 nucleotides: TGTGCCAGCAGTTTATCCCCCCTCTCCGAAGCTTTCTTT.

The V call is TRBV5-1, the J call TRBJ2-1; 9 nucleotides align to TRBD1. The CDR3 contains 15 residues. The V gene end was trimmed by 4 bases and the J gene end by 7 bases; junction bases not matched to a gene: 9. Germline V lookup: CDR1 SGHRS, CDR2 YFSETQ. The CDR3 nucleotides are TGCGCCAGCAGCGAGCGAGGACAGGGGAGGAATGAGCAGTTCTTC. Translation: CASSERGQGRNEQFF.

The chain uses TRBV7-3 and TRBJ1-1; 7 bases agree with TRBD1. This CDR3 region has 14 residues. Looked up from germline, CDR1 is SGHTA and CDR2 is FQGTGA. The V gene end was trimmed by 3 bases and the J gene end by 4 bases; junction bases not matched to a gene: 5. The CDR3 bases are TGTGCCAGCAGCTTCAGGGGGAGGAGCACTGAAGCTTTCTTT. This translates into CASSFRGRSTEAFF.

This clone was seen a handful of times. This chain uses TRBV5-1 with TRBJ2-2, with a possible D match to TRBD1 (6 bases). This CDR3 comprises 15 residues. Germline V gene data show CDR1 as SGHRS and CDR2 as YFSETQ. Trimming took 5 bases from V and 4 from J, leaving 15 bases between them. The CDR3 region has the DNA TGCGCCAGCAGGTTTCAGGGGTCGGGCACCGGGGAGCTGTTTTTT. This sequence encodes CASRFQGSGTGELFF. Full variable domain (missing parts from reference TRBV5-1 and TRBJ2-2): KAGVTQTPRYLIKTRGQQVTLSCSPISGHRSVSWYQQTPGQGLQFLFEYFSETQRNKGNFPGRFSGRQFSNSRSEMNVSTLELGDSALYLCASRFQGSGTGELFFGEGSRLTVL.